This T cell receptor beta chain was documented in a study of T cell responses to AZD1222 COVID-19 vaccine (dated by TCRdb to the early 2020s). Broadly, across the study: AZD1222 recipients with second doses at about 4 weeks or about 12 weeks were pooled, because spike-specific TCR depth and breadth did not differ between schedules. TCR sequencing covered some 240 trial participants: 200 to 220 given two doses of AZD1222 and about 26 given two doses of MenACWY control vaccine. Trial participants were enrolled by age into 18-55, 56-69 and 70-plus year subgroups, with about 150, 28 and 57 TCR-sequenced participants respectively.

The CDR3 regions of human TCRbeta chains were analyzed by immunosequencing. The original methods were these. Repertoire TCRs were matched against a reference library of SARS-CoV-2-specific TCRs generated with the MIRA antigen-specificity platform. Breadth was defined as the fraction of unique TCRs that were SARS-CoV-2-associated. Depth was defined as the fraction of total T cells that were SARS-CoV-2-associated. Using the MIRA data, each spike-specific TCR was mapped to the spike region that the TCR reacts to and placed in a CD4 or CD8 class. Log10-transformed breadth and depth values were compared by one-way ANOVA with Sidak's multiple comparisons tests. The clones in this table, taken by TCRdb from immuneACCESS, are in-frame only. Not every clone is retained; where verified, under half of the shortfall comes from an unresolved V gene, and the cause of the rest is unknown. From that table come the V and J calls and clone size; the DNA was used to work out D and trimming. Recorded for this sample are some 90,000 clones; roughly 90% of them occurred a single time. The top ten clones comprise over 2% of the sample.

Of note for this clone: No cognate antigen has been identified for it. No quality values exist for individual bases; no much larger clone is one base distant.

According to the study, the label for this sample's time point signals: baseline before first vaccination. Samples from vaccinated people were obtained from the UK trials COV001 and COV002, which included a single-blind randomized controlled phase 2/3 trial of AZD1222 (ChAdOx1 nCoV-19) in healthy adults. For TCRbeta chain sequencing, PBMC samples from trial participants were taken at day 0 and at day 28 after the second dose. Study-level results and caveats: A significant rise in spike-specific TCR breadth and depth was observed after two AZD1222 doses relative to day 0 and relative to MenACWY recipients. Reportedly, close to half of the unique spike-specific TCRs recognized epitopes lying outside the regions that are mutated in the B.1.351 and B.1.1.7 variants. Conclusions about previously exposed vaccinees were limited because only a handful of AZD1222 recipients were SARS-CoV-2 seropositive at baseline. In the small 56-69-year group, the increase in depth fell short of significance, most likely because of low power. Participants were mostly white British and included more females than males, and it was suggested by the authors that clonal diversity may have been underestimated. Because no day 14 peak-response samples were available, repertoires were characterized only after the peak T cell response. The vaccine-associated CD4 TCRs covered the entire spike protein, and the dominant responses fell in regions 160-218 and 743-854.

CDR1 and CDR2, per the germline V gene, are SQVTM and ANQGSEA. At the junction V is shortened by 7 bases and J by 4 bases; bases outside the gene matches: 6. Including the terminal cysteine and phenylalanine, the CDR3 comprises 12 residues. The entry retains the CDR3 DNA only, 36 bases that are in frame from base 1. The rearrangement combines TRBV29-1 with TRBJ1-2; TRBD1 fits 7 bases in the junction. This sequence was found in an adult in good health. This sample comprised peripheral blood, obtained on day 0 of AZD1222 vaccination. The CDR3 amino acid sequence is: CSAVTGTYGYTF. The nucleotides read TGCAGCGCCGTGACAGGGACCTATGGCTACACCTTC. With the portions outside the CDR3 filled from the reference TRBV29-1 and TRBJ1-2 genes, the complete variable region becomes SAVISQKPSRDICQRGTSLTIQCQVDSQVTMMFWYRQQPGQSLTLIATANQGSEATYESGFVIDKFPISRPNLTFSTLTVSNMSPEDSSIYLCSAVTGTYGYTFGSGTRLTVV.